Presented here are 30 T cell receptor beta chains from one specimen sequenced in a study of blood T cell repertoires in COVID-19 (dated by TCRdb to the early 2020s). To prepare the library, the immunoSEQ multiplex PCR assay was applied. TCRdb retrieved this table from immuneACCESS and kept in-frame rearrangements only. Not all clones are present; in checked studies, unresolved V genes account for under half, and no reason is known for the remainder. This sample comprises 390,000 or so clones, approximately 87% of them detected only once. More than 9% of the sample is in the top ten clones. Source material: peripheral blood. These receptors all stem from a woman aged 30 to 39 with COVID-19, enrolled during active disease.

CDR3 bases: TGTGCCAGCACTAAAGGACAGGGGACAAAACTGTTTTTT. This translates into CASTKGQGTKLFF. The rearrangement uses TRBV25-1 and TRBJ1-4, with TRBD1 matching 9 bases. The trim removed 7 bases at V and 10 bases at J, leaving 7 bases unmatched. Per the germline V gene, CDR1 is MGHDK and CDR2 is SYGVNS. The CDR3 sequence is 13 residues long.

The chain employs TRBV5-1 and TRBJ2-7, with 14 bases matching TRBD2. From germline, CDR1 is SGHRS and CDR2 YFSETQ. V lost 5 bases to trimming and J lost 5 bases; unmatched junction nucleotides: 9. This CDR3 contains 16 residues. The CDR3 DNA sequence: TGCGCCAGCAGTGCTCCCGGGACTAGCGGGAGAAACGAGCAGTACTTC. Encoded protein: CASSAPGTSGRNEQYF.

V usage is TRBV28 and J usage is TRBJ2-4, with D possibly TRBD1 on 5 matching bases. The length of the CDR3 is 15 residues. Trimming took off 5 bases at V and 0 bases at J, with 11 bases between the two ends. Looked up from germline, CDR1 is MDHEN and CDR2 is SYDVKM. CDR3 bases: TGTGCCAGCAGTCAACAGGCAGTAGCCAAAAACATTCAGTACTTC. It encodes CASSQQAVAKNIQYF.

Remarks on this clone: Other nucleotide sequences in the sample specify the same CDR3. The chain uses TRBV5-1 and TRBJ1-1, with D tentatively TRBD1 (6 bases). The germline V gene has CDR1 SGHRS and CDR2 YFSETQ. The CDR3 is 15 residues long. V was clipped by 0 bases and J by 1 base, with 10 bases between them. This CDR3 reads CASSLDGRGNTEAFF. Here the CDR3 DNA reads TGCGCCAGCAGCTTGGATGGCAGGGGGAACACTGAAGCTTTCTTT.

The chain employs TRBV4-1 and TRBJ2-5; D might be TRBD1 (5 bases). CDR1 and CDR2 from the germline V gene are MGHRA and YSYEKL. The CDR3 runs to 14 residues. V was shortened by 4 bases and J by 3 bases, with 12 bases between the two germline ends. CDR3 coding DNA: TGCGCCAGCAGCCGCAGGGAAGACAAAGAGACCCAGTACTTC. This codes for CASSRREDKETQYF.

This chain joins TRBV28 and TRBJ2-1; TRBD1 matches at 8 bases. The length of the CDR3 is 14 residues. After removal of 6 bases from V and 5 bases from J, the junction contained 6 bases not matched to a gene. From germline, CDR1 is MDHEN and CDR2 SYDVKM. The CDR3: CASSPGTGNNEQFF. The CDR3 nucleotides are TGTGCCAGCAGCCCCGGGACAGGTAACAATGAGCAGTTCTTC.

CDR3 amino acids: CASSLPGQGIYEQYF. The CDR3 bases are TGTGCCAGTAGCCTTCCGGGACAGGGTATTTACGAGCAGTACTTC. This chain connects TRBV19 to TRBJ2-7; 9 nucleotides align to TRBD1. Germline CDR1 and CDR2: LNHDA and SQIVND (reference sequence). This CDR3 is built from 15 residues. The junction had 10 bases not matched to a gene; V was cut back by 6 bases and J by 4 bases.

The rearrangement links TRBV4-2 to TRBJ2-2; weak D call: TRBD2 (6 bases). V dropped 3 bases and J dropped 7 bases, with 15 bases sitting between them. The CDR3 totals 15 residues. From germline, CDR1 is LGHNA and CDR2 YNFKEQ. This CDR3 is CASSQGGTADGELFF. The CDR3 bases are TGTGCCAGCAGCCAGGGCGGGACCGCGGACGGGGAGCTGTTTTTT.

This CDR3 reads CASSQSGKGAFGEQFF. The CDR3 DNA reads TGCGCCAGCAGTCAATCCGGCAAGGGGGCTTTCGGGGAGCAGTTCTTC. The V and J genes are TRBV23-1 and TRBJ2-1; TRBD1 matches at 7 bases. TRBV23-1 is an open reading frame whose function is uncertain. This CDR3 region has 16 residues. The trim removed 0 bases at V and 10 bases at J, leaving 12 bases unmatched.

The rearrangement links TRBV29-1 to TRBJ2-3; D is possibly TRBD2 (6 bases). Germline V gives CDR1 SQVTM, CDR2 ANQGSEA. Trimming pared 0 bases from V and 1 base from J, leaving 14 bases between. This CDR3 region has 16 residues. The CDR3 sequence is CSVEDGTGAGTDTQYF. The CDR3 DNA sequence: TGCAGCGTTGAAGATGGGACGGGAGCGGGCACAGATACGCAGTATTTT.

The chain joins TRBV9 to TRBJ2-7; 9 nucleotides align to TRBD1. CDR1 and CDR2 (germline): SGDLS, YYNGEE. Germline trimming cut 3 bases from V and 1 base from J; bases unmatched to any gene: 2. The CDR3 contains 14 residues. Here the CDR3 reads CASSATGGSYEQYF. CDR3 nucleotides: TGTGCCAGCAGCGCGACAGGGGGTTCCTACGAGCAGTACTTC.

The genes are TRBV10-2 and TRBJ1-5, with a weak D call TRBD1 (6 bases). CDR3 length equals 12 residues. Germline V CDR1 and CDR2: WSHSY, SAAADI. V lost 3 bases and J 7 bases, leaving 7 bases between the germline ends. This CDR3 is CASSEGGQPQHF. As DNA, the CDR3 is TGCGCCAGCAGTGAAGGGGGACAGCCCCAGCATTTT.

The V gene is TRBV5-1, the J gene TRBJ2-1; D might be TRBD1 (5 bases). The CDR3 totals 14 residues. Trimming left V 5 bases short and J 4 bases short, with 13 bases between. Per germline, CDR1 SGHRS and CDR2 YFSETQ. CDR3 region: CASRPADRYNEQFF. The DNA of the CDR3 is TGCGCCAGCAGACCAGCTGACAGATACAATGAGCAGTTCTTC.

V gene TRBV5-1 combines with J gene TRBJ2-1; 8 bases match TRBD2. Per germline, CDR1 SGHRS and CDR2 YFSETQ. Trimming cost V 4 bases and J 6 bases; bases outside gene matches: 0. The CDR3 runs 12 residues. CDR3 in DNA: TGCGCCAGCAGCGGACTAGCCAATGAGCAGTTCTTC. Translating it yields CASSGLANEQFF.

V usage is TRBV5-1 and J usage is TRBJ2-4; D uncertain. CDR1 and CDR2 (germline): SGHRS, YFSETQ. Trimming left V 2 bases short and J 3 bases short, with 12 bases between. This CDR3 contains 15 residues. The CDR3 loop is CASSFAGMDKNIQYF. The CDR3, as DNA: TGCGCCAGCAGCTTCGCAGGTATGGACAAAAACATTCAGTACTTC.

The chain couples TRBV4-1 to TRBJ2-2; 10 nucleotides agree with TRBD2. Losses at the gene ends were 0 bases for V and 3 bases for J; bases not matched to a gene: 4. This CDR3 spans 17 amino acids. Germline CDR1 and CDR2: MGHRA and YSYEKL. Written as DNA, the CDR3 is TGCGCCAGCAGCCAAGATGGAGCGGGAGGGTACACCGGGGAGCTGTTTTTT. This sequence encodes CASSQDGAGGYTGELFF.

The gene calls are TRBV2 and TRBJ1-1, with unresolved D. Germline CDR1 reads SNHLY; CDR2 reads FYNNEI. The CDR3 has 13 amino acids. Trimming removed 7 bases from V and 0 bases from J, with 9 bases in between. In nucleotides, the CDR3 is TGTGCCAGCATGGAGCTGATGAACACTGAAGCTTTCTTT. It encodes CASMELMNTEAFF.

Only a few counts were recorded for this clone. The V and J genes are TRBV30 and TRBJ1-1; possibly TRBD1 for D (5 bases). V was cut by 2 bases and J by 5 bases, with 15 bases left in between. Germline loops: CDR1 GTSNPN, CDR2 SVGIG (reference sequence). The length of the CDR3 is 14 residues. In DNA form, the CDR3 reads TGTGCCTGGAGTTTTTGGGGGGTGAGAACTGAAGCTTTCTTT. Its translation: CAWSFWGVRTEAFF.

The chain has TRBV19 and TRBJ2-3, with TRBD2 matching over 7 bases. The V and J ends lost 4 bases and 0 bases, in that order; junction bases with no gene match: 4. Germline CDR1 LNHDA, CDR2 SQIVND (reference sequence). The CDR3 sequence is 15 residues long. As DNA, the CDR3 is TGTGCCAGTAGTACGCTAGCGGCTAGCACAGATACGCAGTATTTT. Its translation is CASSTLAASTDTQYF.

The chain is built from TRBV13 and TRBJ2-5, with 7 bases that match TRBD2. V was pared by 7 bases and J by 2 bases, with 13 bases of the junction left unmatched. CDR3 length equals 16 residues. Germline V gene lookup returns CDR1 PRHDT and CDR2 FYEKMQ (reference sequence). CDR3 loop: CASNKRLGGGQETQYF. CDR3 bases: TGTGCCAGCAATAAAAGACTTGGCGGGGGACAAGAGACCCAGTACTTC.

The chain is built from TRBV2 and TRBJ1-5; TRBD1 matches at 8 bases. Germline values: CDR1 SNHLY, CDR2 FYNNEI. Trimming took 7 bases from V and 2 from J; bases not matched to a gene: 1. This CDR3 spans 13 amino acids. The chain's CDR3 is CASMGQGNQPQHF. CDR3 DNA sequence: TGTGCCAGCATGGGACAGGGCAATCAGCCCCAGCATTTT.

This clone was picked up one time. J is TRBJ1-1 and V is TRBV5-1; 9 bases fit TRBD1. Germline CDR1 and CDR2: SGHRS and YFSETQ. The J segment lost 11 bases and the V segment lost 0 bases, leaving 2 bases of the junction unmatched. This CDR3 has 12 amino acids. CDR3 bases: TGCGCCAGCAGCTTGGGGGACAGGGCGGCTTTCTTT. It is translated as CASSLGDRAAFF.

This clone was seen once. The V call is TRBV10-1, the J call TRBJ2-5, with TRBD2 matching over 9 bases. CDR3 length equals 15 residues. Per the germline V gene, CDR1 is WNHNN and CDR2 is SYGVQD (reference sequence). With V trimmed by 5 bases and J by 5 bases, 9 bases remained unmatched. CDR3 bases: TGCGCCAGCAGTCCCGCTGGCGGGAGGGCCGAGACCCAGTACTTC. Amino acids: CASSPAGGRAETQYF.

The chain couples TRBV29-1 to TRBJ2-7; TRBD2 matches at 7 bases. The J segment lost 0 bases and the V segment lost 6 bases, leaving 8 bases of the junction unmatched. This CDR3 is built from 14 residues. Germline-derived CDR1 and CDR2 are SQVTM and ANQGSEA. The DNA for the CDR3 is TGCAGCGTGGGGGACTATCTAAGCTCCTACGAGCAGTACTTC. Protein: CSVGDYLSSYEQYF.

CDR3 bases: TGTGCCAGCAGCGGTGTCCCTAAGACTACCTACGAGCAGTACTTC. It is translated as CASSGVPKTTYEQYF. This chain uses TRBV7-2 with TRBJ2-7; D is perhaps TRBD2 (5 bases). This CDR3 spans 15 amino acids. Looked up from germline, CDR1 is SGHTA and CDR2 is FQGNSA. Trimming took 5 bases from V and 2 from J, leaving 16 bases between them.

For the CDR3, the DNA is TGCGCCAGCAGCGTCCTAGACAGTACAAATCAGCCCCAGCATTTT. Its translation: CASSVLDSTNQPQHF. V is TRBV5-1 and J is TRBJ1-5; D possibly corresponds to TRBD1 (5 bases). V gave up 4 bases and J gave up 4 bases, with 15 bases separating them. This CDR3 contains 15 residues. CDR1 is SGHRS and CDR2 is YFSETQ in the germline V gene.

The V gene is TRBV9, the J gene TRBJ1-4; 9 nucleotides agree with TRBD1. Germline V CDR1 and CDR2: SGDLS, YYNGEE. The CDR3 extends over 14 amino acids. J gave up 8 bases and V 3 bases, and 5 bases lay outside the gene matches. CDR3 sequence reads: CASSADRGYEKLFF. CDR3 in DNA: TGTGCCAGCAGCGCGGACAGGGGTTACGAAAAACTGTTTTTT. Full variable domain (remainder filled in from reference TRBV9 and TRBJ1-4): DSGVTQTPKHLITATGQRVTLRCSPRSGDLSVYWYQQSLDQGLQFLIQYYNGEERAKGNILERFSAQQFPDLHSELNLSSLELGDSALYFCASSADRGYEKLFFGSGTQLSVL.

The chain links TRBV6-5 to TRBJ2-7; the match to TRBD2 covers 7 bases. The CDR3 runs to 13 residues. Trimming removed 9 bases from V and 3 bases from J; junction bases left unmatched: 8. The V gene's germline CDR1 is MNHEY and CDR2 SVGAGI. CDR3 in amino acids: CASGGDGGYEQYF. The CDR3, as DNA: TGTGCCAGTGGGGGGGACGGCGGCTACGAGCAGTACTTC.

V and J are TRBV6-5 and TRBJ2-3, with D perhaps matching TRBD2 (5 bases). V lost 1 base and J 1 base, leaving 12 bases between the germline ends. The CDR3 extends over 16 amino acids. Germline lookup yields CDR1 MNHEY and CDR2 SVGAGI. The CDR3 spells CASSYYGGRGTDTQYF. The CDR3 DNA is TGTGCCAGCAGTTACTACGGCGGGCGGGGCACAGATACGCAGTATTTT.

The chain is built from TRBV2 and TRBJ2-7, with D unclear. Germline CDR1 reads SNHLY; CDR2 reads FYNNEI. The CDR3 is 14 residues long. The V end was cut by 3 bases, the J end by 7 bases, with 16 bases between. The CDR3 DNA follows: TGTGCCAGCAGTGAGGGTCCTGAAACCGGGGAGCAGTACTTC. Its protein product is CASSEGPETGEQYF.